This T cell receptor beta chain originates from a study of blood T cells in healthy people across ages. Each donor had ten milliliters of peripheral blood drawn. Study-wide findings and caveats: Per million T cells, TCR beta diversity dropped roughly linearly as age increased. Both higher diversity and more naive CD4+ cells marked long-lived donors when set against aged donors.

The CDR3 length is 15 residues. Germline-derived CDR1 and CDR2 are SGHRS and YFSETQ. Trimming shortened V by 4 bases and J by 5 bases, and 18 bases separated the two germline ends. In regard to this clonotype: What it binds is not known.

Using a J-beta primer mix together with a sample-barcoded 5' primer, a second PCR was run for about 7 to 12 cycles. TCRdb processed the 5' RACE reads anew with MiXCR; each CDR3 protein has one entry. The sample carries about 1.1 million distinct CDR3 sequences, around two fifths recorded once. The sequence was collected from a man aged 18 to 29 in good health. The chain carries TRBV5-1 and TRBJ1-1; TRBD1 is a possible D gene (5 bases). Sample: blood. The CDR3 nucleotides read TGCGCCAGCAGCCGTGCCGACAGACGAGGAACTGAAGCTTTCTTT. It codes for CASSRADRRGTEAFF.